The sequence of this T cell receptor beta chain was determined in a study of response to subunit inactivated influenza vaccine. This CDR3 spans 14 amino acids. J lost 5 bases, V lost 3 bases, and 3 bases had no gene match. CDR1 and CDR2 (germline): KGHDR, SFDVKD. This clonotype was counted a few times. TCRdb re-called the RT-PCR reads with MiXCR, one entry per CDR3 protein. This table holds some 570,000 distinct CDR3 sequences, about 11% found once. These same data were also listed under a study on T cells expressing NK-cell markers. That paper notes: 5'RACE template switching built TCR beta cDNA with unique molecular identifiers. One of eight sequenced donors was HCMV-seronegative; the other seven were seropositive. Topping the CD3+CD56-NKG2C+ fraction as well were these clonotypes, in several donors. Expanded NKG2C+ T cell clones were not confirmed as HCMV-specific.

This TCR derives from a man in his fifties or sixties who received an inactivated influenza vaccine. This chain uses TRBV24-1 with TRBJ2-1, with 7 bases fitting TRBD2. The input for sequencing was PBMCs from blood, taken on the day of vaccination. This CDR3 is CATSDPGTNNEQFF. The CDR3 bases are TGTGCCACCAGTGATCCCGGGACTAACAATGAGCAGTTCTTC.